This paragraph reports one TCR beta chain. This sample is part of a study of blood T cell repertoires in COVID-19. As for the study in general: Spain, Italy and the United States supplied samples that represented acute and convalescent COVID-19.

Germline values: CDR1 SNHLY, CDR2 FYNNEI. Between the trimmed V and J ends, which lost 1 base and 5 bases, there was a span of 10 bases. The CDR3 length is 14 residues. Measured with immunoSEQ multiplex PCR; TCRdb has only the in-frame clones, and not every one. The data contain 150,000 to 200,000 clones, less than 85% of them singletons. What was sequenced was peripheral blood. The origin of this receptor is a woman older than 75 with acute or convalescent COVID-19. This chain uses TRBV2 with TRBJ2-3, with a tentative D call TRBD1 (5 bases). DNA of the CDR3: TGTGCCAGCAGTGAAGGGGGCCCTATAGATACGCAGTATTTT. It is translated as CASSEGGPIDTQYF.